This T cell receptor beta chain was observed in a study of prognosis after radiotherapy for stage I lung cancer. Researchers used two-round multiplex PCR to amplify TCR beta CDR3 starting from genomic DNA. Primers specific to each TRBV and TRBJ gene drove first-round PCR. TCRdb passed the multiplex PCR reads through MiXCR, listing each CDR3 protein once. Among roughly 30,000 distinct CDR3 sequences listed, 48% were seen once. This clonotype was observed many times. Germline V gene sequence: CDR1 SGHRS, CDR2 YFSETQ. V trimming: 6 bases; J trimming: 4 bases; junction bases outside the gene matches: 4. The CDR3 has 13 residues.

Material: PBMCs, obtained before or after stereotactic body radiation therapy (not recorded which). The sequence was obtained from a donor aged 50 or older with non-small cell lung cancer. The gene calls are TRBV5-1 and TRBJ2-5; TRBD2 matches at 9 bases. The CDR3 loop is CASTSGIGETQYF. CDR3 DNA: TGCGCCAGCACTAGCGGGATTGGAGAGACCCAGTACTTC.